The 13 T cell receptor beta chains listed next were all sequenced from one sample in a study of cytomegalovirus exposure and HLA in healthy donors. The PCR used 60 Vbeta and 13 Jbeta primers. Only in-frame clones appear in the TCRdb table, and some are missing; sequencing was by immunoSEQ multiplex PCR. The repertoire holds some 170,000 clones, 70% to 90% seen once, with about 1.9% in the top ten. The sequenced sample consisted of PBMCs. Source of these receptors: a woman aged 18-29 years in good health and CMV-seronegative.

The CDR3 here is CASSYSQGSGGSPLHF. CDR3 coding DNA: TGTGCCAGCAGTTACTCGCAGGGTTCAGGGGGTTCACCCCTCCACTTT. The chain carries TRBV6-5 and TRBJ1-6; 7 bases map to TRBD1. Looked up from germline, CDR1 is MNHEY and CDR2 is SVGAGI. V lost 0 bases, J lost 9 bases, and 8 bases stayed unmatched. This CDR3 comprises 16 residues.

The chain uses TRBV28 and TRBJ1-1; 9 bases match TRBD1. V shed 6 bases and J 11 bases; nucleotides not matched to a gene: 13. CDR1 and CDR2 from the germline V gene are MDHEN and SYDVKM. The CDR3 has 14 amino acids. CDR3 sequence: CASSAGQGKPGAFF. In DNA form, the CDR3 reads TGTGCCAGCAGCGCCGGACAGGGGAAACCTGGCGCTTTCTTT.

The V and J genes are TRBV5-4 and TRBJ1-2; no firm D call. V lost 2 bases and J 1 base, leaving 9 bases between the germline ends. The CDR3 covers 14 residues. Germline CDR1 reads SGHNT; CDR2 reads YYREEE (reference sequence). The CDR3 nucleotides read TGTGCCAGCAGCTTAGCAGGAATTAACTATGGCTACACCTTC. Its translation is CASSLAGINYGYTF.

CDR3 coding DNA: TGCGCCAGCAGTCAATATAGGAACACCGGGGAGCTGTTTTTT. It is translated as CASSQYRNTGELFF. The rearrangement joins TRBV23-1 to TRBJ2-2, with D uncertain. TRBV23-1 is treated as an ORF (open reading frame) with a function not yet certain. Between the trimmed V and J ends, which lost 1 base and 1 base, there was a span of 4 bases. CDR3 length equals 14 residues.

The count of this clone is one. The chain is built from TRBV28 and TRBJ2-5; 7 bases map to TRBD1. Germline V gene data show CDR1 as MDHEN and CDR2 as SYDVKM. This CDR3 comprises 13 residues. After removal of 8 bases from V and 1 base from J, the junction contained 4 bases not matched to a gene. Here the CDR3 DNA reads TGTGCCAGCCAGGGACAGCTCCAAGAGACCCAGTACTTC. Translation: CASQGQLQETQYF.

This chain links TRBV27 with TRBJ2-5, with 7 bases that match TRBD1. The end of the DNA is better explained by TRBJ2-7, so the J call may be wrong. CDR1 and CDR2 (germline): MNHEY, SMNVEV (reference sequence). The CDR3 extends over 14 amino acids. In nucleotides, the CDR3 is TGTGCCAGCAGTCCGCAGGGACAGACTTACGAGCAGTACTTC. As protein: CASSPQGQTYEQYF.

The chain couples TRBV7-3 to TRBJ2-1, with 10 bases that match TRBD2. Germline CDR1 reads SGHTA; CDR2 reads FQGTGA. The J segment lost 12 bases and the V segment lost 2 bases, leaving 10 bases of the junction unmatched. The CDR3 contains 15 residues. The CDR3 region is CASSLLTGLATRQFF. The CDR3, as DNA: TGTGCCAGCAGCTTACTCACGGGACTAGCGACTCGGCAGTTCTTC.

The chain uses TRBV2 and TRBJ2-7; D possibly corresponds to TRBD2 (5 bases). The V gene lost 6 bases and the J gene lost 0 bases, with 12 bases spanning the gap. Per the germline V gene, CDR1 is SNHLY and CDR2 is FYNNEI. The CDR3 sequence is 14 residues long. The CDR3 sequence is CASSDPGSSYEQYF. CDR3 in DNA: TGTGCCAGCAGCGATCCGGGGTCCTCCTACGAGCAGTACTTC. Supplemented by reference TRBV2 and TRBJ2-7, the full variable domain reads EPEVTQTPSHQVTQMGQEVILRCVPISNHLYFYWYRQILGQKVEFLVSFYNNEISEKSEIFDDQFSVERPDGSNFTLKIRSTKLEDSAMYFCASSDPGSSYEQYFGPGTRLTVT.

The chain joins TRBV12-1 to TRBJ1-2; no check of the table's D call, TRBD1, against the DNA was made. TRBV12-1 constitutes a pseudogene. The CDR3 contains 14 residues. The CDR3 spells CASSSGTGLSGYTF. The CDR3 nucleotides are TGTGCCAGCAGCTCGGGGACAGGGTTGTCTGGCTACACCTTC.

The chain is built from TRBV29-1 and TRBJ2-4, with D maybe TRBD1 (6 bases). Germline V gene data show CDR1 as SQVTM and CDR2 as ANQGSEA. This CDR3 has 16 residues. V dropped 6 bases and J dropped 0 bases, with 18 bases sitting between them. In nucleotides, the CDR3 is TGCAGCGTCGTAACCGGGACATCGGTAGCCAAAAACATTCAGTACTTC. This encodes CSVVTGTSVAKNIQYF. The whole variable domain, filled in from reference TRBV29-1 and TRBJ2-4, reads SAVISQKPSRDICQRGTSLTIQCQVDSQVTMMFWYRQQPGQSLTLIATANQGSEATYESGFVIDKFPISRPNLTFSTLTVSNMSPEDSSIYLCSVVTGTSVAKNIQYFGAGTRLSVL.

V usage is TRBV5-8 and J usage is TRBJ2-1, with D maybe TRBD1 (6 bases). CDR3 size: 13 residues. Trimming pared 4 bases from V and 4 bases from J, leaving 9 bases between. Germline-derived CDR1 and CDR2 are SGHTS and YDEGEE. The CDR3 protein is CASSPGQYNEQFF. For the CDR3, the DNA is TGTGCCAGCAGCCCTGGACAGTACAATGAGCAGTTCTTC.

V and J are TRBV16 and TRBJ1-2; TRBD1 matches 12 bases. The trim removed 2 bases at V and 4 bases at J, leaving 8 bases unmatched. Germline V gives CDR1 KGHSY, CDR2 FQNENV. CDR3 length equals 17 residues. The DNA for the CDR3 is TGTGCCAGCAGCCAACCCGGGACAGGGGGCGTTGGCTATGGCTACACCTTC. This translates into CASSQPGTGGVGYGYTF.

The chain joins TRBV2 to TRBJ1-5, with 9 bases matching TRBD1. Germline V CDR1 and CDR2: SNHLY, FYNNEI. The CDR3 totals 15 residues. Losses at the gene ends were 1 base for V and 9 bases for J; bases not matched to a gene: 7. CDR3 region: CASSEEGQGTRPQHF. As DNA, the CDR3 is TGTGCCAGCAGTGAAGAAGGACAGGGGACGAGGCCCCAGCATTTT.